The rows below give T cell receptor beta chains drawn from one sample of a study of beta chain features in type 1 diabetes. Repertoires were generated with immunoSEQ multiplex PCR, while TCRdb's copy carries only in-frame clones and drops some. The data show 330,000 or so clones, with 10% to 15% seen just once and 0.0095% to 0.013% held by the top ten. Sequencing was performed on naive CD4+ T cells from blood. Every receptor here comes from a woman aged 18-30 years with type 1 diabetes. The CDR3 runs from the conserved cysteine through the conserved F or W. D genes are given only for firm matches. Part of the rows lack a size; the others show once, few, many or a class for expanded clones.

D,J,size,V,CDR3,DNA
-,TRBJ1-6,few,TRBV6-5,CASSRTPVGDPPLHF,TGTGCCAGCAGCCGTACACCCGTGGGAGATCCGCCCCTCCACTTT
-,TRBJ2-5,few,TRBV29-1,CSAHRGETQYF,TGCAGCGCCCACCGGGGAGAGACCCAGTACTTC
-,TRBJ1-1,-,TRBV7-9,CASSLAPVANTEAFF,TGTGCCAGCAGCTTAGCGCCAGTTGCGAACACTGAAGCTTTCTTT
-,TRBJ1-3,few,TRBV6-5,CASSPRISGNTIYF,TGTGCCAGCAGCCCCAGGATCTCTGGAAACACCATATATTTT
-,TRBJ2-1,few,TRBV28,CASSSSSTPANEQFF,TGTGCCAGCAGTTCTTCTAGCACCCCGGCTAATGAGCAGTTCTTC
-,TRBJ2-5,-,TRBV10-3,CAISGGAEQTQYF,TGTGCCATCAGTGGTGGAGCTGAGCAGACCCAGTACTTC
-,TRBJ2-1,-,TRBV7-2,CASSYQGREQFF,TGTGCCAGCAGCTATCAGGGCCGAGAGCAGTTCTTC
-,TRBJ2-7,-,TRBV7-3,CASSSDSLSYEQYF,TGTGCCAGCAGTTCGGACAGTCTCTCCTACGAGCAGTACTTC
-,TRBJ1-3,few,TRBV7-9,CASGWGDTIYF,TGTGCCAGCGGTTGGGGCGACACCATATATTTT
-,TRBJ2-5,-,TRBV5-4,CASSSLRAQYF,TGTGCCAGCAGCTCACTACGCGCTCAGTACTTC
TRBD2,TRBJ2-1,few,TRBV13,CASRPGLAPTREQFF,TGTGCCAGCAGACCGGGACTAGCGCCAACCAGGGAGCAGTTCTTC
-,TRBJ2-1,-,TRBV4-3,CASSQKGPTFEQFF,TGCGCCAGCAGCCAAAAGGGGCCGACTTTTGAGCAGTTCTTC
TRBD1,TRBJ2-1,-,TRBV23-1,CASSLRGQGFNEQFF,TGCGCCAGCAGTCTGCGCGGACAGGGTTTCAATGAGCAGTTCTTC
-,TRBJ2-1,-,TRBV29-1,CSPRVGTQQFF,TGCAGCCCACGGGTCGGTACACAGCAGTTCTTC
-,TRBJ2-5,-,TRBV28,CASREGPGGQETQYF,TGTGCCAGCAGGGAGGGACCCGGAGGACAAGAGACCCAGTACTTC
-,TRBJ1-1,-,TRBV7-9,CASSLQGGSEAFF,TGTGCCAGCAGCTTACAGGGAGGGTCTGAAGCTTTCTTT
-,TRBJ2-7,-,TRBV4-1,CASSPDRYEQYF,TGCGCCAGCAGCCCGGACAGATACGAGCAGTACTTC
TRBD2,TRBJ2-7,few,TRBV7-8,CASSATRTSALTQYF,TGTGCCAGCAGCGCCACAAGGACTAGCGCACTAACGCAGTACTTC
TRBD1,TRBJ2-7,-,TRBV30,CAWSSGTGRYEQYF,TGTGCCTGGTCGAGCGGGACAGGGCGTTACGAGCAGTACTTC
-,TRBJ2-1,-,TRBV9,CASSVVGSANNEQFF,TGTGCCAGCAGCGTAGTAGGTAGCGCCAACAATGAGCAGTTCTTC
TRBD1,TRBJ2-2,few,TRBV7-9,CASSFSTGGSGELFF,TGTGCCAGCAGCTTCTCGACAGGGGGTTCCGGGGAGCTGTTTTTT
TRBD2,TRBJ2-1,-,TRBV29-1,CSVRVAGSSYNEQFF,TGCAGCGTTCGGGTAGCGGGGAGCTCCTACAATGAGCAGTTCTTC
TRBD1,TRBJ1-3,few,TRBV29-1,CSATGTGNTIYF,TGCAGCGCGACAGGGACTGGAAACACCATATATTTT
-,TRBJ2-7,-,TRBV29-1,CSVEGDSYEQYF,TGCAGCGTTGAAGGAGACAGCTACGAGCAGTACTTC
TRBD2,TRBJ2-1,-,TRBV4-3,CASSQGASGGFYNEQFF,TGCGCCAGCAGCCAAGGAGCTAGCGGGGGGTTCTACAATGAGCAGTTCTTC
-,TRBJ2-7,-,TRBV4-3,CASSQGTAYYEQYF,TGCGCCAGCAGCCAAGGGACAGCATACTACGAGCAGTACTTC
-,TRBJ2-6,-,TRBV2,CASSRRSGANVLTF,TGTGCCAGCTCCCGGCGGTCCGGGGCCAACGTCCTGACTTTC
-,TRBJ1-1,-,TRBV5-1,CASSLEAGEAFF,TGCGCCAGCAGCTTGGAGGCAGGGGAGGCTTTCTTT
-,TRBJ1-5,few,TRBV7-2,CASSLGTRNQPQHF,TGTGCCAGCAGCTTAGGCACTAGGAATCAGCCCCAGCATTTT
TRBD1,TRBJ1-5,-,TRBV30,CAWSYEQGVGQPQHF,TGTGCCTGGAGTTACGAACAGGGGGTAGGTCAGCCCCAGCATTTT
TRBD2,TRBJ2-7,few,TRBV11-3,CASSPGTSGTTQYF,TGTGCCAGCAGCCCCGGGACTAGCGGGACTACCCAGTACTTC
TRBD1,TRBJ1-2,few,TRBV9,CASSVGAGGDYGYTF,TGTGCCAGCAGCGTAGGGGCAGGGGGAGACTATGGCTACACCTTC
-,TRBJ2-5,few,TRBV6-6,CASSYGTRSGVETQYF,TGTGCCAGCAGTTACGGGACACGCTCTGGTGTGGAGACCCAGTACTTC
-,TRBJ1-2,-,TRBV9,CASSATRGYGYTF,TGTGCCAGCAGCGCTACACGCGGCTATGGCTACACCTTC
-,TRBJ2-3,few,TRBV19,CASSPGVRGGTQYF,TGTGCCAGTAGCCCAGGGGTCAGGGGTGGTACGCAGTATTTT
-,TRBJ2-3,few,TRBV5-1,CASSRSHRDTFSTDTQYF,TGCGCCAGCAGCCGGTCCCACCGGGACACTTTTAGCACAGATACGCAGTATTTT
TRBD2,TRBJ2-3,-,TRBV5-4,CASSTSGGLDTQYF,TGTGCCAGCAGTACTAGCGGGGGGCTTGATACGCAGTATTTT
-,TRBJ1-5,-,TRBV19,CASSDRNQPQHF,TGTGCCAGTAGTGACAGAAATCAGCCCCAGCATTTT
-,TRBJ2-7,few,TRBV4-3,CASSQDRGPSSYEQYF,TGCGCCAGCAGCCAAGACAGGGGCCCAAGCTCCTACGAGCAGTACTTC
TRBD2,TRBJ2-1,-,TRBV7-2,CASSPGTTYNEQFF,TGTGCCAGCAGCCCCGGGACTACCTACAATGAGCAGTTCTTC
TRBD2,TRBJ2-3,-,TRBV14,CASSLRTSGGASPDTQYF,TGTGCCAGCAGCCTTCGGACTAGCGGGGGGGCCTCACCAGATACGCAGTATTTT
-,TRBJ1-1,-,TRBV29-1,CSVRRGMNTEAFF,TGCAGCGTTCGAAGGGGTATGAACACTGAAGCTTTCTTT
-,TRBJ1-2,few,TRBV6-5,CASSPDSPSYGYTF,TGTGCCAGCAGCCCCGACAGCCCTTCCTATGGCTACACCTTC
-,TRBJ2-7,few,TRBV2,CASSVRGNEQYF,TGTGCCAGCAGTGTGAGGGGGAACGAGCAGTACTTC
TRBD1,TRBJ1-4,few,TRBV27,CASSRQGSGGKLFF,TGTGCCAGCAGTCGACAGGGAAGCGGTGGAAAACTGTTTTTT
TRBD2,TRBJ2-7,-,TRBV6-6,CASERELGYEQYF,TGTGCCAGCGAGCGGGAACTCGGATACGAGCAGTACTTC
-,TRBJ2-7,few,TRBV10-2,CASSEYGQSTYEQYF,TGCGCCAGCAGTGAGTATGGACAGTCAACCTACGAGCAGTACTTC
-,TRBJ2-1,few,TRBV4-1,CASRPRIGEQFF,TGCGCCAGCCGGCCCAGGATAGGTGAGCAGTTCTTC
-,TRBJ2-5,few,TRBV5-1,CASSFGARVETQYF,TGCGCCAGCAGCTTTGGGGCAAGGGTGGAGACCCAGTACTTC
-,TRBJ2-3,-,TRBV9,CASSVDYYLGDTQYF,TGTGCCAGCAGCGTAGATTACTATCTCGGGGATACGCAGTATTTT
TRBD1,TRBJ2-1,few,TRBV4-3,CASSPVPGQGFSSYNEQFF,TGCGCCAGCAGCCCAGTCCCGGGACAGGGGTTCAGCTCCTACAATGAGCAGTTCTTC
TRBD2,TRBJ2-7,-,TRBV6-5,CASSYSLSGGYEQYF,TGTGCCAGCAGTTACTCCCTTAGCGGGGGCTACGAGCAGTACTTC
TRBD1,TRBJ2-7,-,TRBV29-1,CSVDDRVHEQYF,TGCAGCGTTGATGACAGGGTCCACGAGCAGTACTTC
-,TRBJ2-1,few,TRBV19,CASSIDRGPYNEQFF,TGTGCCAGTAGTATAGATAGGGGTCCCTACAATGAGCAGTTCTTC
-,TRBJ2-7,few,TRBV11-2,CASSGASYEQYF,TGTGCCAGCAGCGGAGCCTCCTACGAGCAGTACTTC
-,TRBJ2-5,-,TRBV29-1,CSVEATQETQYF,TGCAGCGTTGAAGCTACCCAAGAGACCCAGTACTTC
-,TRBJ2-1,-,TRBV5-1,CASSLVGHQDEQFF,TGCGCCAGCAGCTTGGTGGGACATCAGGATGAGCAGTTCTTC
TRBD1,TRBJ2-3,-,TRBV27,CASSFIRGQGRIDTQYF,TGTGCCAGCAGTTTTATCAGGGGACAGGGTCGGATAGATACGCAGTATTTT
-,TRBJ2-1,-,TRBV27,CASSLYQRNEQFF,TGTGCCAGCAGTTTATACCAGCGCAATGAGCAGTTCTTC